Included here is one TCR beta chain sequence, with context. Its antigen is as yet unknown. The investigators reverse transcribed all of the isolated RNA, so they sequenced expressed TCRB transcripts. The protocol was immunoSEQ multiplex PCR, while the TCRdb copy is restricted to in-frame clones and leaves out a portion. The sample carries 350,000 to 450,000 clones, over 11% recorded once. This sample is drawn from a study of beta chain features in type 1 diabetes. Trimming removed 7 bases at V and 4 bases at J, with 8 bases between. The CDR3 runs 12 residues. Germline V CDR1 and CDR2: MNHEY, SVGAGI. Averaging roughly 120 mL, one heparinised blood draw came from each individual donor. Findings and limits, study-wide: cDNA-based sequencing might over-represent cells highly expressing TCR.

The sample comprised naive CD4+ T cells from blood. This TCR derives from a man aged 25 to 40 in good health. The chain joins TRBV6-5 to TRBJ2-4; possible D gene TRBD1, 5 bases. This CDR3 is CASKAGKNIQYF. CDR3 coding DNA: TGTGCCAGCAAGGCAGGGAAAAACATTCAGTACTTC.